Each of the 12 T cell receptor beta chains below was sequenced from the same sample in a study of shared clonotypes between healthy human individuals (TCRdb year 2020). Receptors were amplified or captured by the immunoSEQ multiplex PCR assay. TCRdb took this table from immuneACCESS and kept in-frame rearrangements with V and J called. Such tables lack part of the clones; where checked against another copy, unresolved V genes explain under half of the gap, and the rest is unexplained. Here the sample has about 1,800,000 clones; about 95% occur a single time. The ten largest clones represent more than 0.95% of the sample. For the CD8 naive samples, CD45RO-negative cells were positively selected for CCR7, yielding a CD45RA+CCR7+ population from which TemRA cells were excluded. Sequencing was done on a sample of naive CD8+ T cells sorted from blood. What the cell subset or site label conveys for this sample: CD45RA+CCR7+. Receptors were obtained from a man aged 18 to 29 in good health.

This clone was seen a handful of times. The chain carries TRBV25-1 and TRBJ2-2; 10 nucleotides agree with TRBD1. The CDR3 extends over 17 amino acids. CDR1 is MGHDK and CDR2 is SYGVNS in the germline V gene. Germline trimming cut 4 bases from V and 3 bases from J; bases unmatched to any gene: 8. CDR3: CASSAPLGTGDTGELFF. The DNA of the CDR3 is TGTGCCAGCAGTGCTCCCCTCGGGACAGGGGACACCGGGGAGCTGTTTTTT.

The chain couples TRBV4-2 to TRBJ2-2, with 9 bases fitting TRBD2. Germline loops: CDR1 LGHNA, CDR2 YNFKEQ. The CDR3 spans 17 residues. Trimming removed 4 bases from V and 2 bases from J; junction bases left unmatched: 8. This CDR3 is CASSRRLADVNTGELFF. CDR3 DNA: TGTGCCAGCAGCCGCCGACTAGCGGACGTTAACACCGGGGAGCTGTTTTTT.

The table lists this clone with a count of one. The junction differs from germline at one of its ends, possibly a read error. This sequence joins TRBV7-9 and TRBJ2-5; 11 bases line up with TRBD2. CDR1 SEHNR and CDR2 FQNEAQ come from the germline V gene (reference sequence). The CDR3 is made up of 15 amino acids. The CDR3 is CASSLAGGNQETQYF. The CDR3 DNA follows: TGTGCCAGCAGCCTAGCGGGAGGTAATCAAGAGACCCAGTACTTC.

The CDR3 DNA is TGTGCCAGCAGCTCGGGGACAGGGTCAGACGAGCAGTACTTC. Its protein is CASSSGTGSDEQYF. The chain joins TRBV7-9 to TRBJ2-7, with 9 nucleotides matching TRBD1. Per the germline V gene, CDR1 is SEHNR and CDR2 is FQNEAQ (reference sequence). V shed 4 bases and J 5 bases; nucleotides not matched to a gene: 6. The CDR3 covers 14 residues.

This rearrangement joins TRBV4-3 to TRBJ2-3, with D possibly being TRBD2 (6 bases). Trimming stripped 0 bases from V and 7 bases from J, with 17 bases between. CDR1 and CDR2 from the germline V gene are LGHNA and YSLEER. The length of the CDR3 is 16 residues. Written as DNA, the CDR3 is TGCGCCAGCAGCCAAGATCTTAACGGGAGCGGAAATACGCAGTATTTT. This gives the protein CASSQDLNGSGNTQYF.

The chain links TRBV29-1 to TRBJ2-4; D might be TRBD1 or TRBD2, each matching 6 bases. Between the trimmed V and J ends, which lost 1 base and 9 bases, there was a span of 13 bases. Germline V lookup: CDR1 SQVTM, CDR2 ANQGSEA. CDR3 size: 13 residues. The DNA of the CDR3 is TGCAGCGTTGAAGGGGGGGCTCGAGGCATTCAGTACTTC. Amino acid sequence: CSVEGGARGIQYF.

The chain links TRBV19 to TRBJ2-2; D might be TRBD2 (5 bases). Looked up from germline, CDR1 is LNHDA and CDR2 is SQIVND (reference sequence). The V end was cut by 5 bases, the J end by 3 bases, with 10 bases between. The CDR3 runs to 14 residues. CDR3 bases: TGTGCCAGTAGTTTCGGACTCTACACCGGGGAGCTGTTTTTT. Translation: CASSFGLYTGELFF.

This clone was observed a single time. This chain connects TRBV27 to TRBJ2-7; possible D gene TRBD2, 5 bases. From germline, CDR1 is MNHEY and CDR2 SMNVEV (reference sequence). V was trimmed by 5 bases and J by 4 bases, leaving 12 bases between them. This CDR3 is 13 amino acids long. CDR3 loop: CASSRGSPYEQYF. CDR3 DNA: TGTGCCAGCAGTAGAGGGTCCCCTTACGAGCAGTACTTC.

The rearrangement joins TRBV13 to TRBJ2-1, with 10 bases that match TRBD2. V dropped 4 bases and J dropped 4; count of bases not matched to a gene: 7. The CDR3 totals 16 residues. Germline V gene lookup returns CDR1 PRHDT and CDR2 FYEKMQ (reference sequence). The chain's CDR3 is CASSSFSGGLYNEQFF. In nucleotides, the CDR3 is TGTGCCAGCAGCTCCTTTAGCGGGGGGCTTTACAATGAGCAGTTCTTC.

A word on this clone: Other DNA sequences in the sample encode the same CDR3. The V and J genes are TRBV28 and TRBJ1-2; 7 bases are shared with TRBD1. The germline gives CDR1 MDHEN, CDR2 SYDVKM. CDR3 size: 14 residues. V gave up 3 bases and J gave up 0 bases; unmatched junction bases: 1. The CDR3 region is CASSLTGPNYGYTF. The CDR3 DNA reads as TGTGCCAGCAGTTTGACAGGGCCTAACTATGGCTACACCTTC.

The sample holds one count of this clone. The CDR3: CSVGNARPDTQYF. CDR3 DNA sequence: TGCAGCGTTGGTAACGCCCGCCCAGATACGCAGTATTTT. V is TRBV29-1 and J is TRBJ2-3; no clear D. The CDR3 length is 13 residues. V was trimmed by 4 bases and J by 4 bases, leaving 12 bases between them. Looked up from germline, CDR1 is SQVTM and CDR2 is ANQGSEA.

This chain joins TRBV19 and TRBJ1-5; D is uncertain. The germline V gene encodes CDR1 LNHDA and CDR2 SQIVND (reference sequence). V was shortened by 8 bases and J by 2 bases, with 13 bases between the two germline ends. CDR3 length equals 14 residues. CDR3 sequence: CASGFEGGNQPQHF. Written as DNA, the CDR3 is TGTGCCAGTGGGTTCGAGGGCGGCAATCAGCCCCAGCATTTT. Full variable domain (outside the CDR3, taken from reference TRBV19 and TRBJ1-5): DGGITQSPKYLFRKEGQNVTLSCEQNLNHDAMYWYRQDPGQGLRLIYYSQIVNDFQKGDIAEGYSVSREKKESFPLTVTSAQKNPTAFYLCASGFEGGNQPQHFGDGTRLSIL.